The 23 T cell receptor beta chains below all came from one sample that was sequenced in a study of technical replicates of blood from a few donors. Method: immunoSEQ multiplex PCR; TCRdb's copy keeps in-frame clones and lacks some. The sample has about 83,000 clones; roughly 94% are singletons. The sample taken for sequencing was T cells isolated from PBMCs. The source is a human donor in good health.

The chain recombines TRBV5-1 with TRBJ2-3; maybe TRBD2 (7 bases). The CDR3 extends over 15 amino acids. V was pared by 5 bases and J by 1 base, with 14 bases between. Germline V lookup: CDR1 SGHRS, CDR2 YFSETQ. DNA for the CDR3: TGCGCCAGCAGGTCCGGAGGGGGGGGCACAGATACGCAGTATTTT. The encoded protein is CASRSGGGGTDTQYF.

The chain carries TRBV18 and TRBJ1-1; 9 bases are a match to TRBD1. J gave up 6 bases and V 3 bases, and 11 bases lay outside the gene matches. The CDR3 covers 16 residues. Germline CDR1 and CDR2: KGHSH and LQKENI. CDR3 amino acids: CASSPNAGTGIAEAFF. CDR3 bases: TGTGCCAGCTCACCTAATGCCGGGACAGGGATCGCTGAAGCTTTCTTT.

The gene calls are TRBV6-5 and TRBJ2-7; D might be TRBD1 (6 bases). Germline-derived CDR1 and CDR2 are MNHEY and SVGAGI. Trimming stripped 6 bases from V and 1 base from J, with 16 bases between. The CDR3 has 15 amino acids. The CDR3 region has the DNA TGTGCCAGCAGGTCCTCTCTCAGGGGTTCCTACGAGCAGTACTTC. Amino acid sequence: CASRSSLRGSYEQYF.

Only one count was recorded for this clone. This chain connects TRBV15 to TRBJ2-7; TRBD1 agrees at 7 bases. The germline V gene encodes CDR1 LNHNV and CDR2 YYDKDF (reference sequence). The CDR3 spans 19 residues. After removal of 2 bases from V and 5 bases from J, the junction contained 21 bases not matched to a gene. CDR3 sequence reads: CATSRRQGRGGSSRNEQYF. The CDR3 DNA follows: TGTGCCACCAGCAGACGACAGGGCCGAGGCGGGTCCTCAAGGAACGAGCAGTACTTC.

This sequence joins TRBV5-1 and TRBJ1-3, with D perhaps matching TRBD1 (5 bases). CDR1 and CDR2 from the germline V gene are SGHRS and YFSETQ. V was cut by 0 bases and J by 3 bases, with 13 bases left in between. The CDR3 has 16 amino acids. The CDR3 loop reads CASSLGPGIVGNTIYF. CDR3 coding DNA: TGCGCCAGCAGCTTGGGCCCAGGGATCGTTGGAAACACCATATATTTT. The variable domain in full, completed from reference TRBV5-1 and TRBJ1-3, reads KAGVTQTPRYLIKTRGQQVTLSCSPISGHRSVSWYQQTPGQGLQFLFEYFSETQRNKGNFPGRFSGRQFSNSRSEMNVSTLELGDSALYLCASSLGPGIVGNTIYFGEGSWLTVV.

The V call is TRBV28, the J call TRBJ1-1; the D is unclear. CDR1 and CDR2 from the germline V gene are MDHEN and SYDVKM. Trimming removed 5 bases from V and 1 base from J, with 11 bases in between. The CDR3 length is 14 residues. Here the CDR3 reads CASSSPPGNTEAFF. As DNA, the CDR3 is TGTGCCAGCAGTAGCCCCCCGGGGAACACTGAAGCTTTCTTT.

The gene calls are TRBV7-8 and TRBJ2-7, with 9 bases that match TRBD2. V shed 9 bases and J 4 bases; nucleotides not matched to a gene: 4. The CDR3 is made up of 12 amino acids. Germline values: CDR1 SGHVS, CDR2 FQNEAQ. The CDR3 DNA is TGTGCCAGTAGCGGGAGCGGGTACGAGCAGTACTTC. It yields the protein CASSGSGYEQYF.

The CDR3 nucleotides read TGTGCCTGGGCGTTCGGAGGACAGGGGATAACTGAAGCTTTCTTT. Translated, it gives CAWAFGGQGITEAFF. This sequence joins TRBV2 and TRBJ1-1; 9 bases match TRBD1. Unmatched junction bases numbered 15, after V lost 11 bases and J lost 5 bases. This CDR3 spans 15 amino acids. Germline V gives CDR1 SNHLY, CDR2 FYNNEI.

The rearrangement joins TRBV13 to TRBJ2-7; TRBD1 is a possible D gene (6 bases). V was pared by 6 bases and J by 3 bases, with 15 bases between. The CDR3 runs 14 residues. CDR1 is PRHDT and CDR2 is FYEKMQ in the germline V gene (reference sequence). The chain's CDR3 is CASSLQGSSYEQYF. The CDR3 DNA reads TGTGCCAGCAGTTTACAGGGTTCCAGCTACGAGCAGTACTTC.

The chain couples TRBV27 to TRBJ1-5; D possibly corresponds to TRBD1 (6 bases). The CDR3 consists of 14 residues. Germline V gene lookup returns CDR1 MNHEY and CDR2 SMNVEV (reference sequence). Trimming stripped 0 bases from V and 8 bases from J, with 11 bases between. Here the CDR3 reads CASSLSGGDKPQHF. The CDR3 DNA sequence: TGTGCCAGCAGTTTATCAGGGGGAGACAAGCCCCAGCATTTT.

This chain connects TRBV5-6 to TRBJ2-7, with 7 bases fitting TRBD2. Germline assignment: CDR1 SGHDT and CDR2 YYEEEE. V dropped 4 bases and J dropped 3; count of bases not matched to a gene: 7. The CDR3 covers 14 residues. CDR3 bases: TGTGCCAGCAGCCATCAGGGAGGGTTCTACGAGCAGTACTTC. Protein product: CASSHQGGFYEQYF.

CDR3 in DNA: TGTGCCAGCAGCATTAACCAGGGCCAAGAGACCCAGTACTTC. Protein sequence: CASSINQGQETQYF. The chain combines TRBV7-9 with TRBJ2-5, with a weak D call TRBD1 (5 bases). Trimming removed 5 bases at V and 1 base at J, with 11 bases between. The CDR3 sequence is 14 residues long. CDR1 and CDR2 from the germline V gene are SEHNR and FQNEAQ (reference sequence).

The CDR3 DNA sequence: TGTGCCACCAGCAGAACCCAAAGCGGGATGCCGTACTTC. Translation: CATSRTQSGMPYF. V and J are TRBV15 and TRBJ2-4; TRBD2 agrees at 7 bases. CDR3 size: 13 residues. Looked up from germline, CDR1 is LNHNV and CDR2 is YYDKDF (reference sequence). After removal of 2 bases from V and 15 bases from J, the junction contained 10 bases not matched to a gene. The full variable domain, its missing parts supplied by reference TRBV15 and TRBJ2-4, is DAMVIQNPRYQVTQFGKPVTLSCSQTLNHNVMYWYQQKSSQAPKLLFHYYDKDFNNEADTPDNFQSRRPNTSFCFLDIRSPGLGDTAMYLCATSRTQSGMPYFGAGTRLSVL.

This rearrangement joins TRBV29-1 to TRBJ1-5, with a tentative D call TRBD1 (6 bases). The CDR3 contains 13 residues. The V gene lost 6 bases and the J gene lost 4 bases, with 13 bases spanning the gap. From germline, CDR1 is SQVTM and CDR2 ANQGSEA. In nucleotides, the CDR3 is TGCAGCGTGGGCGGGGGGCTGAATCAGCCCCAGCATTTT. Protein: CSVGGGLNQPQHF.

This rearrangement joins TRBV5-1 to TRBJ1-2, with 12 positions matching TRBD1. There are 16 residues in the CDR3. From germline, CDR1 is SGHRS and CDR2 YFSETQ. Losses at the gene ends were 0 bases for V and 8 bases for J; bases not matched to a gene: 8. CDR3 coding DNA: TGCGCCAGCAGCTTGGGTCTGGGACAGGGGGCTCGGGGCTACACCTTC. Its translation is CASSLGLGQGARGYTF.

Here the CDR3 reads CASPFCTGVSYEQYF. In DNA, the CDR3 is TGTGCCAGCCCTTTTTGTACAGGAGTTTCCTACGAGCAGTACTTC. This chain joins TRBV27 and TRBJ2-7; the D gene is possibly TRBD1 (5 bases). CDR3 length equals 15 residues. V was trimmed by 8 bases and J by 1 base, leaving 18 bases between them. CDR1 is MNHEY and CDR2 is SMNVEV in the germline V gene (reference sequence).

The chain combines TRBV18 with TRBJ2-6; 9 bases are a match to TRBD1. There are 17 residues in the CDR3. The V gene end was trimmed by 5 bases and the J gene end by 2 bases; junction bases not matched to a gene: 7. CDR1 and CDR2 from the germline V gene are KGHSH and LQKENI. The CDR3 DNA sequence: TGTGCCAGCTCAGCCTCCAGGACAGGGGCTGGGGCCAACGTCCTGACTTTC. The encoded protein is CASSASRTGAGANVLTF.

V usage is TRBV6-4 and J usage is TRBJ1-2; 7 nucleotides align to TRBD1. Losses at the gene ends were 5 bases for V and 7 bases for J; bases not matched to a gene: 7. This CDR3 comprises 13 residues. Per the germline V gene, CDR1 is MRHNA and CDR2 is SNTAGT. Here the CDR3 DNA reads TGTGCCAGCAGTCCCACAGGGGTCGGTGGCTACACCTTC. The encoded protein is CASSPTGVGGYTF.

This clone was seen more than once but under ten times. The chain employs TRBV7-2 and TRBJ1-6; no definite D call. The CDR3 has 14 residues. Germline V gene lookup returns CDR1 SGHTA and CDR2 FQGNSA. V shed 2 bases and J shed 7 bases, with 9 bases lying between them. The CDR3 region is CASSLMATNSPLHF. The CDR3 nucleotides are TGTGCCAGCAGCTTAATGGCCACAAATTCACCCCTCCACTTT.

The rearrangement joins TRBV10-3 to TRBJ2-7; a possible D gene is TRBD1 (5 bases). In germline, CDR1 is ENHRY, CDR2 SYGVKD. Deletions cut 4 bases from V and 4 bases from J, with 14 bases between. This CDR3 is built from 14 residues. Written as DNA, the CDR3 is TGTGCCATCAGTGGGGGCGGAGCACCATACGAGCAGTACTTC. This encodes CAISGGGAPYEQYF.

The CDR3 bases are TGTGCCAGCAGCCATAGGACGGGGGAGACCCAGTACTTC. Protein sequence: CASSHRTGETQYF. V is TRBV27 and J is TRBJ2-5, with D perhaps matching TRBD2 (5 bases). Per the germline V gene, CDR1 is MNHEY and CDR2 is SMNVEV (reference sequence). V was shortened by 6 bases and J by 5 bases, with 13 bases between the two germline ends. This CDR3 region has 13 residues.

The chain couples TRBV27 to TRBJ1-5; 9 bases are shared with TRBD1. V lost 2 bases to trimming and J lost 7 bases; unmatched junction nucleotides: 6. CDR3 length equals 15 residues. In germline, CDR1 is MNHEY, CDR2 SMNVEV (reference sequence). The DNA of the CDR3 is TGTGCCAGCAGTTTAGACAGGGGGTTTATCCAGCCCCAGCATTTT. Its protein product is CASSLDRGFIQPQHF.

The chain combines TRBV16 with TRBJ2-7; 12 nucleotides match TRBD2. The germline V gene encodes CDR1 KGHSY and CDR2 FQNENV. V lost 0 bases to trimming and J lost 5 bases; unmatched junction nucleotides: 2. The CDR3 contains 15 residues. CDR3 coding DNA: TGTGCCAGCAGCCAATCTCCTAGCGGGAGGGACGAGCAGTACTTC. This translates into CASSQSPSGRDEQYF.